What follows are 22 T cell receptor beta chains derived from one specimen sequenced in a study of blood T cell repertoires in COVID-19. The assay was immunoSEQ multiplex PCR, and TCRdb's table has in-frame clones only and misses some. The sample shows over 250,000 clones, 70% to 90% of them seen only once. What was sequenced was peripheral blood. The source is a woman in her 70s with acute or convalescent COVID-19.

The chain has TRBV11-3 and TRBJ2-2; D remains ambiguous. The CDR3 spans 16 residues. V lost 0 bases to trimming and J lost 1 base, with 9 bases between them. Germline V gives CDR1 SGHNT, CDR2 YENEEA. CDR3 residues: CASSLDSLGNTGELFF. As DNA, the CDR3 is TGTGCCAGCAGCTTAGACAGCCTAGGGAACACCGGGGAGCTGTTTTTT.

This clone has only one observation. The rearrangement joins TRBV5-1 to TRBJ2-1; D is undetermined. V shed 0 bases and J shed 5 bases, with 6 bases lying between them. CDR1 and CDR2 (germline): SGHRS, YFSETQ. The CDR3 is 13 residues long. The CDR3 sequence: CASSLVVDNEQFF. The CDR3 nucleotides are TGCGCCAGCAGCTTGGTTGTCGACAATGAGCAGTTCTTC. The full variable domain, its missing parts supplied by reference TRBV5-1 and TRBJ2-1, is KAGVTQTPRYLIKTRGQQVTLSCSPISGHRSVSWYQQTPGQGLQFLFEYFSETQRNKGNFPGRFSGRQFSNSRSEMNVSTLELGDSALYLCASSLVVDNEQFFGPGTRLTVL.

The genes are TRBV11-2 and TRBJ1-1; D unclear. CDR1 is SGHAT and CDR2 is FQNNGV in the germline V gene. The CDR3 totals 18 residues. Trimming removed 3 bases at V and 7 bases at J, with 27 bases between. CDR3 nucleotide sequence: TGTGCCAGCAGCTTTGGAAGGAACAGAAGGAACAATTGGTTTGAAGCTTTCTTT. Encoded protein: CASSFGRNRRNNWFEAFF. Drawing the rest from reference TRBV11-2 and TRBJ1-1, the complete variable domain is EAGVAQSPRYKIIEKRQSVAFWCNPISGHATLYWYQQILGQGPKLLIQFQNNGVVDDSQLPKDRFSAERLKGVDSTLKIQPAKLEDSAVYLCASSFGRNRRNNWFEAFFGQGTRLTVV.

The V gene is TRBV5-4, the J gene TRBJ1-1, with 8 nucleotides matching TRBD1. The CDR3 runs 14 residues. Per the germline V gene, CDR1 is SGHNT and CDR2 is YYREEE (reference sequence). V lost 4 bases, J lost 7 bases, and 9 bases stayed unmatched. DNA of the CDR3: TGTGCCAGCAGCCCGGGGGGACAGGCCGTTGAAGCTTTCTTT. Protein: CASSPGGQAVEAFF.

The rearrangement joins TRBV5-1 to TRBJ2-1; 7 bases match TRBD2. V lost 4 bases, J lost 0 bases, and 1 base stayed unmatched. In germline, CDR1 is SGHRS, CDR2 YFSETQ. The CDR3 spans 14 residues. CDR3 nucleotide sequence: TGCGCCAGCAGCCGCGGGAGCTCCTACAATGAGCAGTTCTTC. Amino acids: CASSRGSSYNEQFF.

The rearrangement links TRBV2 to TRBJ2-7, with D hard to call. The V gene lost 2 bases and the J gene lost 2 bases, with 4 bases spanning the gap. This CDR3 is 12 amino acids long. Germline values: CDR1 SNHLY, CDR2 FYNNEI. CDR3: CASSESPYEQYF. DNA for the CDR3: TGTGCCAGCAGTGAAAGCCCCTACGAGCAGTACTTC.

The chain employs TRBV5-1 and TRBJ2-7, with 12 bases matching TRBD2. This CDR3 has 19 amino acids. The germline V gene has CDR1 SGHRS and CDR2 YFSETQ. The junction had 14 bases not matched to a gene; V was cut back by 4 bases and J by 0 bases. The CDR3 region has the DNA TGCGCCAGCAGCGAGGGACTAGCGGGCCTCACACTCCACTCCTACGAGCAGTACTTC. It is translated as CASSEGLAGLTLHSYEQYF.

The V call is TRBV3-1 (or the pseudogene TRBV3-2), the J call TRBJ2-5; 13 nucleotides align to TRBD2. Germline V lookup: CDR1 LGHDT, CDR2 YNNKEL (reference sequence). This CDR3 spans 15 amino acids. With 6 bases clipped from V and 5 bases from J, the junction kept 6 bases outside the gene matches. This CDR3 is CASRDTSGGAETQYF. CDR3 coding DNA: TGTGCCAGCAGGGACACTAGCGGGGGGGCGGAGACCCAGTACTTC.

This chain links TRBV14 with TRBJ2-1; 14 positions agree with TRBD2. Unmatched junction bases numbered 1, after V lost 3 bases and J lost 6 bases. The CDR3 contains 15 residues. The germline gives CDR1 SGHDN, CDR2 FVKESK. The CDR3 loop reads CASSQTSGGVNEQFF. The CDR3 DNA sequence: TGTGCCAGCAGCCAGACTAGCGGGGGGGTCAATGAGCAGTTCTTC.

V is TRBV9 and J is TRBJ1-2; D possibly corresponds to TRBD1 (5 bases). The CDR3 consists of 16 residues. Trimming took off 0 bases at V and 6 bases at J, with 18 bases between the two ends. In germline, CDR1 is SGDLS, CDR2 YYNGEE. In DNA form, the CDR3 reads TGTGCCAGCAGCGTAGCCCCGGGACTCCCGATTAATGGCTACACCTTC. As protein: CASSVAPGLPINGYTF.

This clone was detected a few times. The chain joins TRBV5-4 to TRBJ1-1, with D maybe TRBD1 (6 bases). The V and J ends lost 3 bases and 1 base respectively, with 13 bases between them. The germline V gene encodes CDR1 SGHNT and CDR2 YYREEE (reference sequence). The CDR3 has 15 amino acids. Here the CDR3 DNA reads TGTGCCAGCAGCTCCAGGGGTTCAAGGAACACTGAAGCTTTCTTT. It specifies CASSSRGSRNTEAFF. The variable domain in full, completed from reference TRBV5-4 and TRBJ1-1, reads ETGVTQSPTHLIKTRGQQVTLRCSSQSGHNTVSWYQQALGQGPQFIFQYYREEENGRGNFPPRFSGLQFPNYSSELNVNALELDDSALYLCASSSRGSRNTEAFFGQGTRLTVV.

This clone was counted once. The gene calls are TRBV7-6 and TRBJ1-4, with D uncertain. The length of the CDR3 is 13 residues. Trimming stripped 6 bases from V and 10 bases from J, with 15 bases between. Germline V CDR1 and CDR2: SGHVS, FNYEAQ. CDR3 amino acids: CASSPLGLVKLFF. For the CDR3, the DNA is TGTGCCAGCAGTCCCCTAGGACTGGTAAAACTGTTTTTT.

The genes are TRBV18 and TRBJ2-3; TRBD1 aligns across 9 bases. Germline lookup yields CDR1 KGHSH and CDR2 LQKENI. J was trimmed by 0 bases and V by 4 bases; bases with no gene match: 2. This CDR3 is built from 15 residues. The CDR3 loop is CASSQDRGSTDTQYF. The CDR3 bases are TGTGCCAGCTCACAGGACAGGGGAAGCACAGATACGCAGTATTTT.

This CDR3 is CASSELGLAGLNEQFF. The CDR3 DNA reads TGCGCCAGCAGTGAGTTAGGACTAGCGGGCCTCAATGAGCAGTTCTTC. The chain joins TRBV10-1 to TRBJ2-1; 11 bases match TRBD2. The CDR3 has 16 amino acids. Germline lookup yields CDR1 WNHNN and CDR2 SYGVQD (reference sequence). V lost 1 base and J lost 6; bases outside the gene matches: 5.

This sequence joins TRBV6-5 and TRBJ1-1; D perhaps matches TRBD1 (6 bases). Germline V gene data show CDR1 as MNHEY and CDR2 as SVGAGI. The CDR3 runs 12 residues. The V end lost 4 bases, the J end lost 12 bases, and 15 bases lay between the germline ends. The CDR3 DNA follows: TGTGCCAGCAGTTGGGGATCGGGACAAACTTTCTTT. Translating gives CASSWGSGQTFF.

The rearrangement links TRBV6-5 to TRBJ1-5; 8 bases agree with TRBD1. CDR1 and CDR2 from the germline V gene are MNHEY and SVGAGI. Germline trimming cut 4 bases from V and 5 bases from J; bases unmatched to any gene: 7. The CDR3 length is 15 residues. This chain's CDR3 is CASSSRQGRDQPQHF. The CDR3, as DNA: TGTGCCAGCAGTTCTCGACAGGGGAGGGATCAGCCCCAGCATTTT.

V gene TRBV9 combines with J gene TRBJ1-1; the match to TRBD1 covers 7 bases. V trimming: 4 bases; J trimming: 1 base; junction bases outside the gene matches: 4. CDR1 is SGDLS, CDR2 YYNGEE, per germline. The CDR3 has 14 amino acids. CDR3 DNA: TGTGCCAGCAGCCGGGGGACAGCGAACACTGAAGCTTTCTTT. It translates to CASSRGTANTEAFF.

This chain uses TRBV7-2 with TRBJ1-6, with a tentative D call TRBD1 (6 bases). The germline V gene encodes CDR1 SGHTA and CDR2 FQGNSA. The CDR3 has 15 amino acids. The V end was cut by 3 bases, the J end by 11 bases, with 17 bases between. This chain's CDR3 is CASSLGGAFGAPLHF. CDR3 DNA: TGTGCCAGCAGCTTGGGGGGGGCATTCGGTGCACCCCTCCACTTT.

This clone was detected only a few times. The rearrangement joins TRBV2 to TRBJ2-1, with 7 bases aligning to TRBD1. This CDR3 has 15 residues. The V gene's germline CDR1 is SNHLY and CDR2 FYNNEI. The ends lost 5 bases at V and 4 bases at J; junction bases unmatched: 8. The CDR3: CASSLHRGRYNEQFF. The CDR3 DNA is TGTGCCAGCAGTCTCCACAGGGGCCGGTACAATGAGCAGTTCTTC.

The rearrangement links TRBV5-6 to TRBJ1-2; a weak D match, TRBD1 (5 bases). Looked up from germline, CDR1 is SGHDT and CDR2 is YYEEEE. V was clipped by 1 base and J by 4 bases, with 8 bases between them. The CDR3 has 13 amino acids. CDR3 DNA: TGTGCCAGCAGCTTGTCAGGGTTCTATGGCTACACCTTC. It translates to CASSLSGFYGYTF. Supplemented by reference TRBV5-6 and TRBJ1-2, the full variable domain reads DAGVTQSPTHLIKTRGQQVTLRCSPKSGHDTVSWYQQALGQGPQFIFQYYEEEERQRGNFPDRFSGHQFPNYSSELNVNALLLGDSALYLCASSLSGFYGYTFGSGTRLTVV.

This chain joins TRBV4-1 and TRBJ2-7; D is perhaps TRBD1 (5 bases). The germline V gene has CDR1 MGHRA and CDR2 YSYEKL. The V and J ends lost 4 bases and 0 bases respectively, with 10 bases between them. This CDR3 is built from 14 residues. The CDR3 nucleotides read TGCGCCAGCAGCCGTGACAGCAGCTCCTACGAGCAGTACTTC. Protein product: CASSRDSSSYEQYF.

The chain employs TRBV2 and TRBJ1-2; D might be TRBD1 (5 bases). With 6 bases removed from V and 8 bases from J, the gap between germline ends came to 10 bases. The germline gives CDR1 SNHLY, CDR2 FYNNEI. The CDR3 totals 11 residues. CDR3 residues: CASRGGEGYTF. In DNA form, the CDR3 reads TGTGCCAGCAGGGGGGGTGAAGGCTACACCTTC. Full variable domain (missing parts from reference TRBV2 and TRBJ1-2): EPEVTQTPSHQVTQMGQEVILRCVPISNHLYFYWYRQILGQKVEFLVSFYNNEISEKSEIFDDQFSVERPDGSNFTLKIRSTKLEDSAMYFCASRGGEGYTFGSGTRLTVV.